The rows below give T cell receptor beta chains drawn from one sample of a study of blood T cells in healthy people across ages. One entry per CDR3 protein, called by TCRdb with MiXCR from the 5' RACE reads. The table shows more than 650,000 distinct CDR3 sequences, with about 24% occurring only once. The sequenced sample was blood. The receptors shown here come from a man between 70 and 80 years old in good health. Both conserved end residues are part of each CDR3. A D gene is named only where the DNA matches it firmly. Part of the rows lack a size; the others show once, few, many or a class for expanded clones.

clone_size	j_call	v_call	d_call	cdr3_nt	cdr3_aa
NA	TRBJ2-7	TRBV12-3/TRBV12-4	NA	TGTGCCAGCAGTTACTCTCGGGACGAGCAGTACTTC	CASSYSRDEQYF
NA	TRBJ2-1	TRBV18	TRBD2	TGTGCCAGCTCAAGCGGGGAGGATGAGCAGTTCTTC	CASSSGEDEQFF
NA	TRBJ2-5	TRBV30	NA	TGTGCCTGGGACACATTGGGGGAGACCCAGTACTTC	CAWDTLGETQYF
NA	TRBJ1-4	TRBV5-1	TRBD1	TGCGCCAACAGCTTTCGGACAGGGGGCGAAAAACTGTTTTTT	CANSFRTGGEKLFF
NA	TRBJ2-5	TRBV7-9	NA	TGTGCCAGCAGCTTATTTTTGGAGACCCAGTACTTC	CASSLFLETQYF
few	TRBJ2-5	TRBV29-1	NA	TGCAGCGTTGAAGATCTTCACCAGGGGACCCAGTACTTC	CSVEDLHQGTQYF
few	TRBJ2-3	TRBV5-1	NA	TGCGCCAGTGGCGGTCTTTTGGCAGATACGCAGTATTTT	CASGGLLADTQYF
few	TRBJ2-3	TRBV29-1	TRBD1	TGCAGCGTTGCCGGACAGGGGGCGAGAGATACGCAGTATTTT	CSVAGQGARDTQYF
few	TRBJ1-5	TRBV6-5	NA	TGTGCCAGCAGTTACCGCGGGGGTCAACTTAGCAATCAGCCCCAGCATTTT	CASSYRGGQLSNQPQHF
few	TRBJ1-5	TRBV19	NA	TGTGCCAGTATAGGGACACTGGGCGATCATCAGCCCCAGCATTTT	CASIGTLGDHQPQHF
few	TRBJ2-2	TRBV3-1	NA	TGTGCCAGCAGCGCTAGGACTATTCCGCATCTCCAAAACACCGGGGAGCTGTTTTTT	CASSARTIPHLQNTGELFF
many	TRBJ2-3	TRBV3-1	NA	TGTGCCAGCAGCCAAGATATGGCTAGGTCAGATACGCAGTATTTT	CASSQDMARSDTQYF
NA	TRBJ2-1	TRBV29-1	TRBD2	TGCAGCGGGACGATAGCGGGAAACAATGAGCAGTTCTTC	CSGTIAGNNEQFF
many	TRBJ1-4	TRBV7-2	NA	TGTGCCAGCAGCCCGTCCTTGGGGTGGGATGAAAAACTGTTTTTT	CASSPSLGWDEKLFF
NA	TRBJ1-1	TRBV7-2	NA	TGTGCCAGCAGCTTTCCCCACAAGGTTGGGGCAGGTTCTGAAGCTTTCTTT	CASSFPHKVGAGSEAFF
few	TRBJ2-1	TRBV5-1	TRBD2	TGCGCCAGTGGACTAGCGGCTACCAATGAGCAGTTCTTC	CASGLAATNEQFF
NA	TRBJ1-5	TRBV6-5	NA	TGTGCCAGCAGTTCCGGGACACCAAACAATCAGCCCCAGCATTTT	CASSSGTPNNQPQHF
NA	TRBJ2-5	TRBV28	NA	TGTGCCAGCAGTTTCGGTTCCGCGACCCAGTACTTC	CASSFGSATQYF
few	TRBJ2-7	TRBV5-1	NA	TGCGCCAGCAGCACGCTGGAGGGGGGGAACGAGCAGTACTTC	CASSTLEGGNEQYF
few	TRBJ1-3	TRBV7-8	NA	TGTGCCAGCAGCTTAGCGCGGGAACGGGACACTTACAGGGACACCATATATTTT	CASSLARERDTYRDTIYF
few	TRBJ2-1	TRBV28	TRBD2	TGTGCCACCATCTGGGCCGGGGGGGTAAATGAGCAGTTCTTC	CATIWAGGVNEQFF
NA	TRBJ1-4	TRBV7-8	TRBD1	TGTGCCAGCAGCCTTCGATCAGGGGGCAGGGATGAAAAACTGTTTTTT	CASSLRSGGRDEKLFF
NA	TRBJ2-4	TRBV7-8	NA	TGTGCCAGCAGCTTCAAAGCCAAAAACATTCAGTACTTC	CASSFKAKNIQYF
few	TRBJ1-2	TRBV12-3/TRBV12-4	NA	TGTGCCAGCAGCTATTCAAGTTATGGCTACACCTTC	CASSYSSYGYTF
NA	TRBJ1-1	TRBV5-1	NA	TGCGCCAGCAGCGCCCTTCCGGGAGGGGTGAACACTGAAGCTTTCTTT	CASSALPGGVNTEAFF
NA	TRBJ1-6	TRBV13	TRBD1	TGTGCCAGCAGCCCAAAGACAGGGGGCCGGAATTCACCCCTCCACTTT	CASSPKTGGRNSPLHF
many	TRBJ1-2	TRBV20-1	NA	TGCAGTGCTCAGAGAAACTATGGCTACACCTTC	CSAQRNYGYTF
few	TRBJ2-1	TRBV29-1	TRBD2	TGCAGCGTTGAATCAGGACTAGTGGTTGAGCAGTTCTTC	CSVESGLVVEQFF
NA	TRBJ1-2	TRBV4-1	NA	TGCGCCAGCAGCCAAGAATCAACAGGCTTGCTTAAGGGCTACACCTTC	CASSQESTGLLKGYTF
few	TRBJ2-1	TRBV24-1	TRBD2	TGTGCCACCAGTGATTCGACTAGCGGGGGGTTCAATGAGCAGTTCTTC	CATSDSTSGGFNEQFF
few	TRBJ1-1	TRBV28	NA	TGTGCCAGCAGTCCCCAGGATGGGGGGAACACTGAAGCTTTCTTT	CASSPQDGGNTEAFF
NA	TRBJ2-3	TRBV12-3/TRBV12-4	TRBD2	TGTGTCAGCAGTTCCGGGACTAGCGGAACCACAGATACGCAGTATTTT	CVSSSGTSGTTDTQYF
NA	TRBJ1-2	TRBV4-3	TRBD1	TGCGCCAGCAGCCAAGATCGGAGAGGGGGCACTAACTATGGCTACACCTTC	CASSQDRRGGTNYGYTF
NA	TRBJ1-4	TRBV29-1	NA	TGCAGCGTTCAAGTTTATGAAAAACTGTTTTTT	CSVQVYEKLFF
few	TRBJ2-2	TRBV27	NA	TGTGCCAGCAGGCAGGGGTTGTACGGGGAGCTGTTTTTT	CASRQGLYGELFF
NA	TRBJ2-3	TRBV6-1	TRBD1	TGTGCCAGCAGTGCAGACAGGGGGCGCGGCACAGATACGCAGTATTTT	CASSADRGRGTDTQYF
NA	TRBJ2-1	TRBV6-6	TRBD2	TGTGCCAGCAGTTACCTGTCTAGCGGGGGTTACAATGAGCAGTTCTTC	CASSYLSSGGYNEQFF
NA	TRBJ2-1	TRBV29-1	NA	TGCAGCGTTGTGACAGAAATTAATGAGCAGTTCTTC	CSVVTEINEQFF
few	TRBJ2-1	TRBV7-6	TRBD2	TGTGCCAGCAGCTTAGCCGCACTAGCGGGGGTGGGCAATGAGCAGTTCTTC	CASSLAALAGVGNEQFF
NA	TRBJ2-5	TRBV5-4	NA	TGTGCCAGCAGCACCGCTTTGAAAGAGACCCAGTACTTC	CASSTALKETQYF
NA	TRBJ2-1	TRBV3-1	NA	TGTGCCAGCAGCGCACCGGGTTACTACAATGAGCAGTTCTTC	CASSAPGYYNEQFF
NA	TRBJ1-2	TRBV9	NA	TGTGCCAGCAGCGTAGACGGACAGTACTATGGCTACACCTTC	CASSVDGQYYGYTF
few	TRBJ2-1	TRBV5-1	NA	TGCGCCAGCAGCTTCTCAGTTAGCGGATACAATGAGCAGTTCTTC	CASSFSVSGYNEQFF
few	TRBJ2-3	TRBV12-3/TRBV12-4	TRBD1	TGTGCCAGCAGTTTGGGACAACCCGGGACAGATACGCGGTATTTT	CASSLGQPGTDTRYF
many	TRBJ1-1	TRBV27	NA	TGTGCCAGCAGTCGCCTGGAGAACACTGAAGCTTTCTTT	CASSRLENTEAFF
few	TRBJ2-5	TRBV10-3	NA	TGTGGCATCAGACCGGGGGAGACCCAGTACTTC	CGIRPGETQYF
NA	TRBJ1-1	TRBV20-1	TRBD1	TGCAGTGCCGGGGCGGGGACAGCAGTGACCACTGAAGCTTTCTTT	CSAGAGTAVTTEAFF
few	TRBJ2-1	TRBV4-1	NA	TGCGCCAGCAGCCATGCTGACAGCCCGAATGAGCAGTTCTTC	CASSHADSPNEQFF
NA	TRBJ1-1	TRBV2	NA	TGTGCCAGCAGTGGTAAACAGGTCGCCTGGGACACTGAAGCTTTCTTT	CASSGKQVAWDTEAFF
NA	TRBJ2-1	TRBV6-1	NA	TGTGCCAGCAGTCCACAGGCCTCCTACAATGAGCAGTTCTTC	CASSPQASYNEQFF
NA	TRBJ1-3	TRBV30	NA	TGTGCCTGGAGTTTAAGCTCTGGAAACACCATATATTTT	CAWSLSSGNTIYF
many	TRBJ2-2	TRBV7-9	TRBD1	TGTGCCAGCAGCAACGACGGACAGGGGAACACCGGGGAGCTGTTTTTT	CASSNDGQGNTGELFF
NA	TRBJ1-2	TRBV7-2	NA	TGTGCCAGCAGTACCTACAGGAACTATGGCTACACCTTC	CASSTYRNYGYTF
few	TRBJ2-3	TRBV5-1	NA	TGCGCCAGCAGCTTGCTAGGGACCGGTGGAGATACGCAGTATTTT	CASSLLGTGGDTQYF
NA	TRBJ1-2	TRBV6-6	NA	TGTGCCAGCAGCCGGACCGATAACTATGGCTACACCTTC	CASSRTDNYGYTF